The rows below give T cell receptor beta chains drawn from one sample of a study of technical replicates of blood from a handful of donors. The protocol was immunoSEQ multiplex PCR, while the TCRdb copy is restricted to in-frame clones and leaves out a portion. The repertoire holds about 79,000 clones, 94% seen once, with about 0.25% in the top ten. The sequenced sample consisted of T cells isolated from PBMCs. These receptors were collected from a human donor in good health. The conserved cysteine and the conserved F or W are not part of the CDR3 here. D genes are given only for firm matches.

d_gene | j_gene | v_gene | CDR3aa
. | TRBJ1-5 | TRBV5-1 | ASSPRGGANSNQPQH
TRBD1 | TRBJ2-7 | TRBV6-5 | ASSYSIGQGTYEQY
TRBD1 | TRBJ2-7 | TRBV4-1 | ASSRSTGGPYEQY
. | TRBJ2-2 | TRBV5-4 | ASSFIAGELF
TRBD1 | TRBJ2-7 | TRBV28 | ASSPGQGYEQY
. | TRBJ1-2 | TRBV6-5 | ASSYLGAQYYGYT
. | TRBJ2-7 | TRBV19 | ASSISRRGLQY
TRBD2 | TRBJ2-1 | TRBV25-1 | ASSEWTSPGNEQF
TRBD1 | TRBJ1-3 | TRBV29-1 | SGRQGGGNTIY
. | TRBJ2-7 | TRBV28 | ASSLTSQEQY
. | TRBJ1-2 | TRBV7-2 | ASSLDSRSREGVYGYT
TRBD1 | TRBJ1-6 | TRBV30 | AWRNDYRYRTGTPRDSPLH
TRBD2 | TRBJ2-3 | TRBV19 | ASSIGGRVGADTQY
TRBD2 | TRBJ2-7 | TRBV7-9 | ASSTISGTED
TRBD1 | TRBJ2-2 | TRBV10-3 | AISGDRDAAGELF
. | TRBJ2-1 | TRBV6-4 | ASRTGDEQF
. | TRBJ1-2 | TRBV7-2 | ASSLVGGAPAGYT
. | TRBJ1-2 | TRBV18 | ASSPPVREGNYGYT
. | TRBJ2-1 | TRBV6-1 | ASSEEEHNEQF
. | TRBJ2-7 | TRBV10-2 | ASSESWGTNEQY
. | TRBJ2-1 | TRBV11-3 | ASSYGRGGTYNEQF
TRBD1 | TRBJ2-1 | TRBV28 | ASSSPGQGAGNEQF
. | TRBJ2-7 | TRBV2 | ASSEEQAGEQY
. | TRBJ2-5 | TRBV5-1 | ASRGGGVSEETQY
TRBD1 | TRBJ2-1 | TRBV19 | ASTPQGVSYNEQF
TRBD1 | TRBJ2-7 | TRBV10-2 | ASSGDRHYEQY
. | TRBJ2-2 | TRBV19 | ASSIQGLGTGELF